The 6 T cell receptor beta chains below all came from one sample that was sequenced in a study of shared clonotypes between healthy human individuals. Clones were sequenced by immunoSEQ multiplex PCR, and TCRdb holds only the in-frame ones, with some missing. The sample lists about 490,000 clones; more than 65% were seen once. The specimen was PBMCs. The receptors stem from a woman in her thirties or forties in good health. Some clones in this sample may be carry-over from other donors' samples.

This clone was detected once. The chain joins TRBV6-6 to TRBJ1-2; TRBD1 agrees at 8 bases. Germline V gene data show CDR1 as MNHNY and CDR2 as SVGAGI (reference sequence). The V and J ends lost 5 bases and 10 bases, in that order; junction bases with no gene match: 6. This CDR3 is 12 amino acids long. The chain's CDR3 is CASSTWTGSYTF. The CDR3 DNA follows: TGTGCCAGCAGTACTTGGACAGGGTCCTACACCTTC.

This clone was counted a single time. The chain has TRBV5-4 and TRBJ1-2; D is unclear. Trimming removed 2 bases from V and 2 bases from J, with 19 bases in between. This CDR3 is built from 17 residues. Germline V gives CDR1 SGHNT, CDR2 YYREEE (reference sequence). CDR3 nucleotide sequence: TGTGCCAGCAGCTTTAACCCCACCCGAGCTCTCAACTATGGCTACACCTTC. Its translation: CASSFNPTRALNYGYTF.

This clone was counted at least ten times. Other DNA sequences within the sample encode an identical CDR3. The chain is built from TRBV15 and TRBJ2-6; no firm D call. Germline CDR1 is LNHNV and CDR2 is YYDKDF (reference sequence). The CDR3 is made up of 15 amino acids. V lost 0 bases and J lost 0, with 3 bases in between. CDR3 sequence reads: CATSREDSGANVLTF. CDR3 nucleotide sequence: TGTGCCACCAGCAGAGAGGACTCTGGGGCCAACGTCCTGACTTTC.

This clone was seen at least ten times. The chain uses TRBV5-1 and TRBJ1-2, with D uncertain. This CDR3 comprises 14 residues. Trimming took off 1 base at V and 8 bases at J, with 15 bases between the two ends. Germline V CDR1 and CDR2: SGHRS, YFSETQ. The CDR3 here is CASSLLSGLRGYTF. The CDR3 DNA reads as TGCGCCAGCAGCTTGCTCTCGGGTTTGAGAGGCTACACCTTC.

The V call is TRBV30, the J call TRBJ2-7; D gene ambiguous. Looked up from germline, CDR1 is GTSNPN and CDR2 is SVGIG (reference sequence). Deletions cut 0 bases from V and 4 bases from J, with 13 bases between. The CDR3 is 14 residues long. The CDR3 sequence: CAWSVLLQRYEQYF. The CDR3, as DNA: TGTGCCTGGAGTGTACTGCTTCAGAGATACGAGCAGTACTTC.

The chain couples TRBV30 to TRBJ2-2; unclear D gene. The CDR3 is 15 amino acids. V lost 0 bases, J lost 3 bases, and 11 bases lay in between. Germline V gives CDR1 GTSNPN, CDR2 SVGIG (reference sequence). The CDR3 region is CAWSVPGRDTGELFF. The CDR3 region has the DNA TGTGCCTGGAGTGTACCGGGCCGCGACACCGGGGAGCTGTTTTTT.